This is a list of T cell receptor beta chains from one sample in a study of blood T cells in healthy people across ages. TCRdb processed the 5' RACE reads anew with MiXCR; each CDR3 protein has one entry. The profile shows around 1,900,000 distinct CDR3 sequences, about two fifths of them singletons. Sequencing input: blood. Receptors originate from a human donor in good health. CDR3s include the opening cysteine and the closing phenylalanine or tryptophan. The D gene is left open where the match is weak. Size tells how often a clone was seen (once, few, many) or the class of an expanded clone, and some rows leave it out.

DNA: TGTGCCAGCAGCTTCCCCGACCGGGATGAAGCTTTCTTT
CDR3: CASSFPDRDEAFF
D: NA
J: TRBJ1-1
size: NA
V: TRBV5-5

DNA: TGTGCCAGCAGTCGCCCCCGGGACAGGGGGCGCTACGAGCAGTACTTC
CDR3: CASSRPRDRGRYEQYF
D: TRBD1
J: TRBJ2-7
size: NA
V: TRBV28

DNA: TGTGCCGGCAGATTCCTTGGAGACGAGCAGTACTTC
CDR3: CAGRFLGDEQYF
D: NA
J: TRBJ2-7
size: NA
V: TRBV12-3/TRBV12-4

DNA: TGCAGTGCTAGAGACGGCAGGGGTTATGTGAATGAGCAGTTCTTC
CDR3: CSARDGRGYVNEQFF
D: NA
J: TRBJ2-1
size: NA
V: TRBV20-1

DNA: TGTGCCAGCAGTCAAGGCGGGGGCCATTACAATGAGCAGTTCTTC
CDR3: CASSQGGGHYNEQFF
D: NA
J: TRBJ2-1
size: NA
V: TRBV6-8

DNA: TGCGCCAGCAGCTACGGCAGGGTAGCGGGGGGGAGACAAGAGACCCAGTACTTC
CDR3: CASSYGRVAGGRQETQYF
D: TRBD2
J: TRBJ2-5
size: NA
V: TRBV4-1

DNA: TGCAGTGCTAGAGGGCCCCCTACCTACGAGCAGTACTTC
CDR3: CSARGPPTYEQYF
D: NA
J: TRBJ2-7
size: NA
V: TRBV20-1

DNA: TGTGCCACCAGCAGATCGGCAGGGGGAGTGCGGCAGCCCCAGCATTTT
CDR3: CATSRSAGGVRQPQHF
D: TRBD1
J: TRBJ1-5
size: few
V: TRBV15

DNA: TGTGCCAGCAGCTTAGAAGGGGTTAGCTCCTACGAGCAGTACTTC
CDR3: CASSLEGVSSYEQYF
D: NA
J: TRBJ2-7
size: NA
V: TRBV7-2

DNA: TGCGCCAGCAGCCAGGGGGGAATCGGCTATGGCTACACCTTC
CDR3: CASSQGGIGYGYTF
D: NA
J: TRBJ1-2
size: NA
V: TRBV4-1

DNA: TGTGCCAGCAGTCCCTCCCTCTCGAATACGCAGTATTTT
CDR3: CASSPSLSNTQYF
D: NA
J: TRBJ2-3
size: few
V: TRBV12-3/TRBV12-4

DNA: TGTGCCAGCAGCCAAGATCAGGCTGAGACAGGGGGCATGGAGACCCAGTACTTC
CDR3: CASSQDQAETGGMETQYF
D: TRBD1
J: TRBJ2-5
size: NA
V: TRBV4-2

DNA: TGCGCCAGCAGCCCGGACTGGTCCAGCTATGGCTACACCTTC
CDR3: CASSPDWSSYGYTF
D: NA
J: TRBJ1-2
size: NA
V: TRBV5-1

DNA: TGCGCCAGCAGCCTACGCTCCGGACAGGGAGGTTGGGAGACCCAGTACTTC
CDR3: CASSLRSGQGGWETQYF
D: TRBD1
J: TRBJ2-5
size: NA
V: TRBV4-1

DNA: TGCGCCAGCAGCCAGGGGAGGTTAGAAAACATTCAGTACTTC
CDR3: CASSQGRLENIQYF
D: NA
J: TRBJ2-4
size: many
V: TRBV4-3

DNA: TGTGCCACCAGCAGAGACCCAGGGTCCTACGAGCAGTACTTC
CDR3: CATSRDPGSYEQYF
D: NA
J: TRBJ2-7
size: few
V: TRBV15

DNA: TGTGCCAGCAGCTTGGCCGGGGGGACATACGGCCGAAGCTCCTACGAGCAGTACTTC
CDR3: CASSLAGGTYGRSSYEQYF
D: NA
J: TRBJ2-7
size: NA
V: TRBV5-5

DNA: TGTGCCAGCAGCTCGACAGGGTCAGAATATGAGCAGTTCTTC
CDR3: CASSSTGSEYEQFF
D: TRBD1
J: TRBJ2-1
size: NA
V: TRBV11-2

DNA: TGTGCCAGCAGCCAGCCCACTTGGCGGGGAACGCTAAGCACAGATACGCAGTATTTT
CDR3: CASSQPTWRGTLSTDTQYF
D: NA
J: TRBJ2-3
size: NA
V: TRBV6-2/TRBV6-3

DNA: TGTGCCAGCAGCCAAGATCCTTTCCCGGGACAGGGAGTTCAGGAGACCCAGTACTTC
CDR3: CASSQDPFPGQGVQETQYF
D: TRBD1
J: TRBJ2-5
size: few
V: TRBV4-2

DNA: TGTGCCAGCAGCTTAGCGACTAGCGGGGGGGCCGAGGCCTACAATGAGCAGTTCTTC
CDR3: CASSLATSGGAEAYNEQFF
D: TRBD2
J: TRBJ2-1
size: few
V: TRBV7-2

DNA: TGTGCCAGCAGTTTATTAGGACAGCCCTACGAGCAGTACTTC
CDR3: CASSLLGQPYEQYF
D: NA
J: TRBJ2-7
size: NA
V: TRBV27

DNA: TGTGCCAGCAGCTTCGGTAGCGGGGCCTACAATGAGCAGTTCTTC
CDR3: CASSFGSGAYNEQFF
D: TRBD2
J: TRBJ2-1
size: few
V: TRBV7-9

DNA: TGTGCCAGCAGCACCTGGGACACCTCCTACGAGCAGTACTTC
CDR3: CASSTWDTSYEQYF
D: NA
J: TRBJ2-7
size: NA
V: TRBV7-2

DNA: TGTGCCAGCTCACCAGCTGGCCCCGGGTCCTACGAGCAGTACTTC
CDR3: CASSPAGPGSYEQYF
D: NA
J: TRBJ2-7
size: NA
V: TRBV18

DNA: TGTGCCAGCAGCAGATGGGGACAGGGCTATGGCTACACCTTC
CDR3: CASSRWGQGYGYTF
D: TRBD1
J: TRBJ1-2
size: few
V: TRBV25-1

DNA: TGTGCCACCAGCGTAAAAAGACAGGGAACGGCTGAGCAGTTCTTC
CDR3: CATSVKRQGTAEQFF
D: TRBD1
J: TRBJ2-1
size: NA
V: TRBV15

DNA: TGCGCCAGCAGCCAGCTGGCCCGAGGGGGGAGGAATGAGCAGTTCTTC
CDR3: CASSQLARGGRNEQFF
D: NA
J: TRBJ2-1
size: NA
V: TRBV4-1

DNA: TGTGCCAGCAGCAAAGGGGGGCGCGAAAACATTCAGTACTTC
CDR3: CASSKGGRENIQYF
D: NA
J: TRBJ2-4
size: NA
V: TRBV5-4

DNA: TGTGCCAGCAGACAGGGGAAGGGGTACCAAGAGACCCAGTACTTC
CDR3: CASRQGKGYQETQYF
D: TRBD1
J: TRBJ2-5
size: NA
V: TRBV7-9

DNA: TGCAGTGCTAATTCCCGGGACACCTTTATAGATACGCAGTATTTT
CDR3: CSANSRDTFIDTQYF
D: NA
J: TRBJ2-3
size: NA
V: TRBV20-1

DNA: TGTGCCAGCAGCTTAGTCGGGGGAGGTGCAAAGACCCAGTACTTC
CDR3: CASSLVGGGAKTQYF
D: NA
J: TRBJ2-5
size: NA
V: TRBV7-2

DNA: TGCAGTGCTATATTCTCCTACAATGAGCAGTACTTC
CDR3: CSAIFSYNEQYF
D: NA
J: TRBJ2-7
size: once
V: TRBV20-1

DNA: TGTGCCAGCGGCTGGGACGGGGCTAACTATGGCTACACCTTC
CDR3: CASGWDGANYGYTF
D: NA
J: TRBJ1-2
size: NA
V: TRBV7-2

DNA: TGTGCCAGCAGTTACTCATCGTTTGCGGGGCTCACTGAAGCTTTCTTT
CDR3: CASSYSSFAGLTEAFF
D: NA
J: TRBJ1-1
size: NA
V: TRBV6-2/TRBV6-3

DNA: TGTGCCAGTAGTATAGATTCCGGGGGGAACGAGCAGTACTTC
CDR3: CASSIDSGGNEQYF
D: TRBD2
J: TRBJ2-7
size: NA
V: TRBV19

DNA: TGCGCCAGCAGCTGGGCGGGACAGGGCTACACCTTC
CDR3: CASSWAGQGYTF
D: TRBD1
J: TRBJ1-2
size: NA
V: TRBV5-1

DNA: TGTGCCAGCAGCCCCCGAAATGTCGGCTACGAGCAGTACTTC
CDR3: CASSPRNVGYEQYF
D: NA
J: TRBJ2-7
size: few
V: TRBV28

DNA: TGTGCCAGCAGACTAACCGGCCAGGGGCACTATGGCTACACCTTC
CDR3: CASRLTGQGHYGYTF
D: NA
J: TRBJ1-2
size: few
V: TRBV28

DNA: TGTGCCAGCAGCCCAAAAGTCCCGACAGATGACTACGAGCAGTACTTC
CDR3: CASSPKVPTDDYEQYF
D: NA
J: TRBJ2-7
size: few
V: TRBV4-2

DNA: TGCAGCGTTGTAGAGGATCGAGAGACCCAGTACTTC
CDR3: CSVVEDRETQYF
D: NA
J: TRBJ2-5
size: few
V: TRBV29-1

DNA: TGCAGTGCTAGAGATGTTCGGGATAATTCACCCCTCCACTTT
CDR3: CSARDVRDNSPLHF
D: NA
J: TRBJ1-6
size: few
V: TRBV20-1

DNA: TGTGCCAGGGTACCTTGGACCCGCACAGATACGCAGTATTTT
CDR3: CARVPWTRTDTQYF
D: NA
J: TRBJ2-3
size: NA
V: TRBV6-5

DNA: TGCGCCAGCAGGAACGAGTTAGGGGATCATCAGCCCCAGCATTTT
CDR3: CASRNELGDHQPQHF
D: NA
J: TRBJ1-5
size: few
V: TRBV5-1

DNA: TGCAGTGCTAGAGACCGGGACCTACCTTACAATGAGCAGTTCTTC
CDR3: CSARDRDLPYNEQFF
D: NA
J: TRBJ2-1
size: NA
V: TRBV20-1

DNA: TGTGCCAGCAGTTACGGCCAGGGGTATGAAAAACTGTTTTTT
CDR3: CASSYGQGYEKLFF
D: NA
J: TRBJ1-4
size: NA
V: TRBV6-6